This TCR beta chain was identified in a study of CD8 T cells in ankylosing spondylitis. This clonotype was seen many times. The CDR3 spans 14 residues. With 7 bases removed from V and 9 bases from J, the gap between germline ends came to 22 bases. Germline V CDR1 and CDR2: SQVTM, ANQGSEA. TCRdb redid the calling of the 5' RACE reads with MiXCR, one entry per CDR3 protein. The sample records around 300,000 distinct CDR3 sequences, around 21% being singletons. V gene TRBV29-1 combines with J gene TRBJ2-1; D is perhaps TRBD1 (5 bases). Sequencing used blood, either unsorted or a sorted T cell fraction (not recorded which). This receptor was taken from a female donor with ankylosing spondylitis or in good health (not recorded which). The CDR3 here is CSAGTNGRVGEQFF. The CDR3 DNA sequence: TGCAGCGCTGGAACGAATGGCAGGGTGGGTGAGCAGTTCTTC.